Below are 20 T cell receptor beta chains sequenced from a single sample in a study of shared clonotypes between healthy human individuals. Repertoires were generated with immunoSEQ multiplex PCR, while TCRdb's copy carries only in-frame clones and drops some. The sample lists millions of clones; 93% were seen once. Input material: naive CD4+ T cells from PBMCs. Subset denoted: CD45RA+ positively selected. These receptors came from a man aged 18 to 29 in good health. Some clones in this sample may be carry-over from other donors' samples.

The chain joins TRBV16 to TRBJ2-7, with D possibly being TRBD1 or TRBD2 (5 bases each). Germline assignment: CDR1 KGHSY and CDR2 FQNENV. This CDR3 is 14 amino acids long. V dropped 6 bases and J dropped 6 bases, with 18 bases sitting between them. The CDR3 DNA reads TGTGCCAGCAGAAGGGGACGATCATCCCTCGAGCAGTACTTC. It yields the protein CASRRGRSSLEQYF.

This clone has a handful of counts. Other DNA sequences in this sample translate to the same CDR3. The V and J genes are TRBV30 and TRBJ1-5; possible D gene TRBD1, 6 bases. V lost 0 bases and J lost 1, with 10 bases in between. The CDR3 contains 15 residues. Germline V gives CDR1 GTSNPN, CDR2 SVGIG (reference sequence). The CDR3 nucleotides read TGTGCCTGGAGTGTACGGGGGGCAAGCAATCAGCCCCAGCATTTT. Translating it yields CAWSVRGASNQPQHF.

CDR3 bases: TGTGCCAGCAGCCAGGGAGGGGATAGCAATCAGCCCCAGCATTTT. This translates into CASSQGGDSNQPQHF. V usage is TRBV5-6 and J usage is TRBJ1-5; maybe TRBD1 (5 bases). The CDR3 spans 15 residues. V was shortened by 4 bases and J by 0 bases, with 11 bases between the two germline ends. Germline V gene lookup returns CDR1 SGHDT and CDR2 YYEEEE.

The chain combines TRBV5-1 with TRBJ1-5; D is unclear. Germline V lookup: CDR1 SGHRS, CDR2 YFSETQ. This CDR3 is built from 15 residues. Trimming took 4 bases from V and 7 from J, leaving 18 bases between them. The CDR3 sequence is CASSLGPTTRQPQHF. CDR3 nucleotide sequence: TGCGCCAGCAGCCTCGGGCCGACGACTCGGCAGCCCCAGCATTTT.

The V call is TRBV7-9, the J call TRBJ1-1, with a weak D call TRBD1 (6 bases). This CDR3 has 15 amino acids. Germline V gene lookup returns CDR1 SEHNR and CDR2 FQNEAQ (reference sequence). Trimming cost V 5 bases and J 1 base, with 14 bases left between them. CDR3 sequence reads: CASSPRRGENTEAFF. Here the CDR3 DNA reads TGTGCCAGCAGCCCCAGGAGGGGGGAGAACACTGAAGCTTTCTTT.

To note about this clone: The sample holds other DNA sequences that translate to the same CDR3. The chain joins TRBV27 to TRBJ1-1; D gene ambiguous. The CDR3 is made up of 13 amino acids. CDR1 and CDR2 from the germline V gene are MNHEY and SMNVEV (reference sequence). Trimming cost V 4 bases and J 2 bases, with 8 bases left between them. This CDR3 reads CASSSRSNTEAFF. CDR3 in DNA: TGTGCCAGCAGTTCCAGGAGTAACACTGAAGCTTTCTTT.

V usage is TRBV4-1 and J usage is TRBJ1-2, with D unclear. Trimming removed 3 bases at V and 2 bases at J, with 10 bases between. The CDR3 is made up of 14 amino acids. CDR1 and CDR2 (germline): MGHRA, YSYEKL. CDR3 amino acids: CASSQMTGNYGYTF. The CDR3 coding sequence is TGCGCCAGCAGCCAGATGACCGGGAACTATGGCTACACCTTC.

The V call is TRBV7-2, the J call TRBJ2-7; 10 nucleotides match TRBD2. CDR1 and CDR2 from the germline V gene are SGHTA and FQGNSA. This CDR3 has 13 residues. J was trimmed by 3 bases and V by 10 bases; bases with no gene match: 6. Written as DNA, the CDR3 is TGTGCCACCAAGACTAGCGGGTACTACGAGCAGTACTTC. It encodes CATKTSGYYEQYF.

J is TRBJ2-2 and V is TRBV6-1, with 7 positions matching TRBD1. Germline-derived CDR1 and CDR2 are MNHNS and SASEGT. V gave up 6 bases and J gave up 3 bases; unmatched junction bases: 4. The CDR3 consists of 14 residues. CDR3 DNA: TGTGCCAGCAGGCGACAGGGTTACACCGGGGAGCTGTTTTTT. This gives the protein CASRRQGYTGELFF.

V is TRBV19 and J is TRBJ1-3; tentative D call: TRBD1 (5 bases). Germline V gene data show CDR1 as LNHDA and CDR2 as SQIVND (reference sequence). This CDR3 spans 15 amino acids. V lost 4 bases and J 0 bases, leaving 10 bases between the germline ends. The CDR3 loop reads CASSTRGFSGNTIYF. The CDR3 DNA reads TGTGCCAGTAGTACCCGGGGGTTCTCTGGAAACACCATATATTTT.

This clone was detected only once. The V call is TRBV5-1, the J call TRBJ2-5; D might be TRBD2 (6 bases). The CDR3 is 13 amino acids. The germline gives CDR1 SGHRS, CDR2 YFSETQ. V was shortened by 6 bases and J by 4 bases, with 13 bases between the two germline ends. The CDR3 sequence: CASTFTGGETQYF. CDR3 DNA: TGCGCCAGCACCTTCACCGGGGGAGAGACCCAGTACTTC. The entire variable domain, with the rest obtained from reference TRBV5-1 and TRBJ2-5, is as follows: KAGVTQTPRYLIKTRGQQVTLSCSPISGHRSVSWYQQTPGQGLQFLFEYFSETQRNKGNFPGRFSGRQFSNSRSEMNVSTLELGDSALYLCASTFTGGETQYFGPGTRLLVL.

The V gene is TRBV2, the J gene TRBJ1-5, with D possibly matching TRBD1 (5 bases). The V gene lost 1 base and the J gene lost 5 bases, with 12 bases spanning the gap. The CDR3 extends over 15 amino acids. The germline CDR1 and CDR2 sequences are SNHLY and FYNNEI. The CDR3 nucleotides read TGTGCCAGCAGTGAAGGTCGGGGGTATTATCAGCCCCAGCATTTT. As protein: CASSEGRGYYQPQHF.

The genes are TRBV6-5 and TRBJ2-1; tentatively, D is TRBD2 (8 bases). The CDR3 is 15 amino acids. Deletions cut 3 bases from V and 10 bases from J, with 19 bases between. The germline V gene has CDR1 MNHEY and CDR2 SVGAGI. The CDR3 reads CASSYFGRGRWEQFF. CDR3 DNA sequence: TGTGCCAGCAGTTATTTCGGGAGGGGGCGATGGGAGCAGTTCTTC.

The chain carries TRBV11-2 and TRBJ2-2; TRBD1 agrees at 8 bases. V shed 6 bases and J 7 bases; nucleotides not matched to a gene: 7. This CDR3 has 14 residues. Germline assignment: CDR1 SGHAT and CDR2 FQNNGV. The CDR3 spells CASSRTGLVGELFF. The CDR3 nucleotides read TGTGCCAGCAGTCGGACAGGGTTGGTCGGGGAGCTGTTTTTT.

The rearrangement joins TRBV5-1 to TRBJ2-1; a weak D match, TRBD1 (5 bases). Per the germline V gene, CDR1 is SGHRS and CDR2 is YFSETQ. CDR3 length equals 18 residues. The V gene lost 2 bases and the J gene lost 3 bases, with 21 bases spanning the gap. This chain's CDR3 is CASSLQVIQSYNYNEQFF. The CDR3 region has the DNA TGCGCCAGCAGCTTACAGGTGATACAGAGTTATAACTACAATGAGCAGTTCTTC.

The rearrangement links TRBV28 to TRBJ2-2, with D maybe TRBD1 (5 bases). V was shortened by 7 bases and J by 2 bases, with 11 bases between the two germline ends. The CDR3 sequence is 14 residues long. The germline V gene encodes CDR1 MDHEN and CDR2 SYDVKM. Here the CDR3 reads CASTRGINTGELFF. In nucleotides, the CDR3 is TGTGCCAGCACTAGGGGAATAAACACCGGGGAGCTGTTTTTT. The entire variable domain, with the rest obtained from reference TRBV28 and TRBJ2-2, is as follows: DVKVTQSSRYLVKRTGEKVFLECVQDMDHENMFWYRQDPGLGLRLIYFSYDVKMKEKGDIPEGYSVSREKKERFSLILESASTNQTSMYLCASTRGINTGELFFGEGSRLTVL.

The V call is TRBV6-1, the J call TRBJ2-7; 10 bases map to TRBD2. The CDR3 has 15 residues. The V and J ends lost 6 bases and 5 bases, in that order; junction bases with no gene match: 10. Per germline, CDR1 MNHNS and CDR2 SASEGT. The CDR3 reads CASRILAGVANEQYF. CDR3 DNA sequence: TGTGCCAGCAGGATCCTAGCGGGAGTCGCCAACGAGCAGTACTTC.

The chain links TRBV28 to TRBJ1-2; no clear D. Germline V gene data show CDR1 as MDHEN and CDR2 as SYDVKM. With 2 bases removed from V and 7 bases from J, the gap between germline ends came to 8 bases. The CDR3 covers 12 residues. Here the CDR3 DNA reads TGTGCCAGCAGTTTACGTAATCTTGGCTACACCTTC. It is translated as CASSLRNLGYTF.

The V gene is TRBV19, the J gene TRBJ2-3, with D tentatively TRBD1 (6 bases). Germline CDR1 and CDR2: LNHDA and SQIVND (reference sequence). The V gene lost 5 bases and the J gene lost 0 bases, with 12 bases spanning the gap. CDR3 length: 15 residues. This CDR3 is CASSAAGASTDTQYF. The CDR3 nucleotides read TGTGCCAGTAGTGCCGCAGGGGCTAGCACAGATACGCAGTATTTT.

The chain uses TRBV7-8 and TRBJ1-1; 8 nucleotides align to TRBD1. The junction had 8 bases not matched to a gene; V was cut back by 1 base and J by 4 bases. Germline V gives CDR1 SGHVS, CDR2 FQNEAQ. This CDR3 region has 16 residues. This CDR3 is CASSLGLQGDPTEAFF. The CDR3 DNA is TGTGCCAGCAGCTTAGGTCTACAGGGGGATCCCACTGAAGCTTTCTTT.